The rows below give T cell receptor beta chains drawn from one sample of a study of blood T cell repertoires in COVID-19. The protocol was immunoSEQ multiplex PCR, while the TCRdb copy is restricted to in-frame clones and leaves out a portion. The sample gives some 130,000 clones, roughly 86% of which show up once; around 13% is in the top ten. The specimen sequenced was peripheral blood. These receptor sequences come from a human donor in a cohort sampled during active COVID-19. Both conserved end residues are trimmed from each CDR3. Not every row has a clone size; where given, it reads once, few, many or a size class.

j_gene,len,abundance,v_gene,CDR3aa
TRBJ2-7,15,few,TRBV7-9,ASSPPSGGAGAYEQY
TRBJ1-2,11,NA,TRBV10-1,ASSESPTRGYT
TRBJ2-3,11,NA,TRBV2,ASLLGFGDTQY
TRBJ2-1,14,NA,TRBV7-6,ASSLGNPSSYNEQF
TRBJ1-6,13,few,TRBV5-3,ARSLGPPKDSPLH
TRBJ2-3,12,NA,TRBV5-1,ASSFVTSTDTQY
TRBJ2-2,12,medium-sized,TRBV7-6,ASSERGAAGELF
TRBJ1-4,13,once,TRBV5-1,ASSWGQGTNEKLF
TRBJ2-7,13,NA,TRBV18,ASSPRSGGVYEQY
TRBJ1-4,14,NA,TRBV18,ASSPRQGGTNEKLF
TRBJ2-7,11,NA,TRBV18,ASSSGIGYEQY
TRBJ2-7,13,once,TRBV6-6,ASSYTTGSSYEQY
TRBJ1-2,11,NA,TRBV4-1,ASSPGGNYGYT
TRBJ2-5,14,NA,TRBV5-4,ASSLVGQGRGETQY
TRBJ1-2,13,NA,TRBV6-5,ASEDREIANYGYT
TRBJ1-1,12,NA,TRBV18,ASSLIDRDTEAF
TRBJ2-7,10,NA,TRBV6-5,ASRGWNYEQY